Shown below are 12 T cell receptor beta chains from a single sample sequenced in a study of T cells in Graves' hyperthyroidism and ophthalmopathy. Template material for amplifying TCR beta CDR3 regions consisted of RNA transcripts. The HTBI set primed first-round TCR CDR3 RT-PCR. MiXCR, run by TCRdb on the multiplex PCR reads, gives a single entry per CDR3 protein. There are hundreds of thousands of distinct CDR3 sequences in the sample; roughly 15% occur only once, and approximately 12% lies in the top ten. The sequencing sample was made of blood. The source of these receptors is a woman in her forties or fifties with Graves' ophthalmopathy.

This clonotype showed up just a few times. This chain joins TRBV15 and TRBJ2-1, with D tentatively TRBD2 (5 bases). Germline loops: CDR1 LNHNV, CDR2 YYDKDF (reference sequence). The CDR3 has 14 amino acids. V lost 0 bases to trimming and J lost 11 bases, with 14 bases between them. CDR3 loop: CATSRDLGGPKQFF. The CDR3, as DNA: TGTGCCACCAGCAGAGATTTGGGCGGGCCGAAGCAGTTCTTC.

This clonotype was found a few times. The chain employs TRBV9 and TRBJ2-7, with 8 bases fitting TRBD2. Looked up from germline, CDR1 is SGDLS and CDR2 is YYNGEE. CDR3 length: 17 residues. J lost 0 bases, V lost 3 bases, and 11 bases had no gene match. The CDR3 protein is CASSAGGGSADSYEQYF. CDR3 nucleotides: TGTGCCAGCAGCGCGGGAGGGGGGAGTGCCGACTCCTACGAGCAGTACTTC.

The table lists this clonotype with many counts. This sequence joins TRBV12-3 or TRBV12-4 and TRBJ2-1, with D hard to call. Trimming took 5 bases from V and 4 from J, leaving 9 bases between them. The CDR3 is made up of 13 amino acids. This CDR3 reads CASSRLEYNEQFF. The CDR3 DNA reads TGTGCCAGCAGTCGTCTAGAATACAATGAGCAGTTCTTC.

This clonotype showed up many times. The chain recombines TRBV2 with TRBJ1-5; 9 bases fit TRBD1. Trimming at V came to 5 bases and at J to 5 bases, leaving 4 bases not matched to a gene. Germline V gene lookup returns CDR1 SNHLY and CDR2 FYNNEI. This CDR3 region has 14 residues. CDR3 protein: CASSYWTGDQPQHF. The CDR3 DNA reads as TGTGCCAGCAGTTACTGGACAGGGGATCAGCCCCAGCATTTT.

V is TRBV28 and J is TRBJ1-2; perhaps TRBD1 as D (6 bases). CDR1 is MDHEN, CDR2 SYDVKM, per germline. Trimming stripped 3 bases from V and 8 bases from J, with 19 bases between. The CDR3 runs 15 residues. CDR3 bases: TGTGCCAGCAGTTTTCCTCTAGGGGGGGCGTTAGGCTACACCTTC. Translated: CASSFPLGGALGYTF.

The rearrangement links TRBV4-3 to TRBJ2-7; 8 positions match TRBD1. CDR1 LGHNA and CDR2 YSLEER come from the germline V gene. V lost 3 bases to trimming and J lost 6 bases; unmatched junction nucleotides: 7. The CDR3 runs 14 residues. The CDR3 DNA follows: TGCGCCAGCAGCCAGAGCACAGGGGGTGTCGAGCAGTACTTC. Amino acids: CASSQSTGGVEQYF.

The sample holds many counts of this clonotype. V gene TRBV7-9 combines with J gene TRBJ1-2; D call uncertain. The germline CDR1 and CDR2 sequences are SEHNR and FQNEAQ (reference sequence). The V and J ends lost 1 base and 4 bases respectively, with 10 bases between them. The CDR3 has 14 amino acids. The CDR3 region is CASSLESRLYGYTF. The CDR3 bases are TGTGCCAGCAGCTTAGAATCAAGACTCTATGGCTACACCTTC.

This clonotype occurred many times. The rearrangement links TRBV28 to TRBJ2-1, with 10 bases identical to TRBD2. Germline V gene sequence: CDR1 MDHEN, CDR2 SYDVKM. V lost 7 bases to trimming and J lost 1 base; unmatched junction nucleotides: 4. CDR3 size: 15 residues. The CDR3: CASTLAGVSYNEQFF. CDR3 bases: TGTGCCAGCACCCTAGCGGGAGTTTCCTACAATGAGCAGTTCTTC.

This clonotype was seen at least ten times. This sequence joins TRBV7-3 and TRBJ2-5; TRBD2 matches 7 bases. This CDR3 has 15 amino acids. Trimming removed 1 base from V and 4 bases from J; junction bases left unmatched: 6. Germline CDR1 is SGHTA and CDR2 is FQGTGA. The CDR3 region has the DNA TGTGCCAGCAGCTTAAGGGGCGGGGGTGCAGAGACCCAGTACTTC. It codes for CASSLRGGGAETQYF.

This clonotype has ten or more counts. CDR3 amino acids: CASSPGTGRNYEQYF. CDR3 coding DNA: TGTGCCAGCAGCCCAGGGACAGGCCGTAACTACGAGCAGTACTTC. The rearrangement uses TRBV7-2 and TRBJ2-7, with 8 positions matching TRBD1. Trimming took 5 bases from V and 3 from J; bases not matched to a gene: 9. This CDR3 has 15 residues. In germline, CDR1 is SGHTA, CDR2 FQGNSA.

This clonotype was detected a few times. CDR3 coding DNA: TGTGCCACCAGTGACCTAGCGGGAGCACAAGAGACCCAGTACTTC. Translation gives CATSDLAGAQETQYF. This chain uses TRBV24-1 with TRBJ2-5; 10 bases align to TRBD2. CDR1 and CDR2 from the germline V gene are KGHDR and SFDVKD. The V segment lost 4 bases and the J segment 2 bases; nucleotides outside the gene matches: 3. The CDR3 has 15 residues.

With regard to this clonotype: Since a much larger clone is just one base distant, this may be a read error. V is TRBV13 and J is TRBJ2-7; the D gene is possibly TRBD2 (6 bases). Germline CDR1 and CDR2: PRHDT and FYEKMQ (reference sequence). The CDR3 loop spans 16 amino acids. V was pared by 5 bases and J by 7 bases, with 24 bases between. CDR3 residues: CASSPHGVAEENEQYF. The CDR3 coding sequence is TGTGCCAGCAGCCCGCACGGGGTAGCGGAAGAGAATGAGCAGTACTTC.